This T cell receptor beta chain was sequenced for a study of blood T cells in healthy people across ages. Overall study: Template switching picked up about one barcoded beta molecule for each two T cells.

Combining a sample-barcoded 5' primer with a J-beta primer mix, a second PCR ran for 7 to 11 cycles. Unique molecular identifiers of 12 random nucleotides labeled each cDNA. Via MiXCR, TCRdb re-called the 5' RACE reads, giving one row per CDR3 protein. The repertoire holds 850,000 to 1,000,000 distinct CDR3 sequences, with roughly 50% as singletons. The CDR3 length is 15 residues. Trimming stripped 6 bases from V and 4 bases from J, with 13 bases between. Specimen: blood. The chain couples TRBV12-3 or TRBV12-4 to TRBJ2-6, with D perhaps TRBD1 (6 bases). This clonotype was sampled from a young man in good health. As DNA, the CDR3 is TGTGCCAGCAGGCACACAGGGATCGGGGCCAACGTCCTGACTTTC. Residues: CASRHTGIGANVLTF.